A single sample is the source of the 23 T cell receptor beta chains below, sequenced in a study of cytomegalovirus exposure and HLA in healthy donors. Measured with immunoSEQ multiplex PCR; TCRdb has only the in-frame clones, and not every one. The table lists roughly 310,000 clones, nearly 90% of them singletons. The material sequenced was PBMCs. The receptors were gathered from a man in his thirties or forties in good health and CMV-seronegative.

The rearrangement links TRBV6-6 to TRBJ2-7; 7 bases line up with TRBD1. This CDR3 comprises 15 residues. Germline CDR1 is MNHNY and CDR2 is SVGAGI (reference sequence). Trimming at V came to 0 bases and at J to 3 bases, leaving 5 bases not matched to a gene. CDR3 amino acids: CASSYSRDSDYEQYF. The CDR3 DNA reads TGTGCCAGCAGTTACTCGAGGGACAGCGACTACGAGCAGTACTTC.

On this clone itself: Other nucleotide sequences from this sample produce the same CDR3. The chain recombines TRBV29-1 with TRBJ1-2; D is perhaps TRBD1 (5 bases). CDR1 and CDR2 from the germline V gene are SQVTM and ANQGSEA. This CDR3 comprises 11 residues. V dropped 7 bases and J dropped 3 bases, with 9 bases sitting between them. CDR3 DNA: TGCAGCGGCGGACAAGACTATGGCTACACCTTC. This translates into CSGGQDYGYTF.

This chain joins TRBV7-8 and TRBJ2-7, with a tentative D call TRBD1 (6 bases). V lost 2 bases to trimming and J lost 7 bases, with 27 bases between them. The V gene's germline CDR1 is SGHVS and CDR2 FQNEAQ. The CDR3 spans 18 residues. The CDR3 DNA sequence: TGTGCCAGCAGCTTACCCTTTAGGACGGGGACACCCTCTAGGGAGCAGTACTTC. Translated: CASSLPFRTGTPSREQYF. The whole variable domain, filled in from reference TRBV7-8 and TRBJ2-7, reads GAGVSQSPRYKVAKRGQDVALRCDPISGHVSLFWYQQALGQGPEFLTYFQNEAQLDKSGLPSDRFFAERPEGSVSTLKIQRTQQEDSAVYLCASSLPFRTGTPSREQYFGPGTRLTVT.

The chain uses TRBV16 and TRBJ1-1; no reliable D call. The CDR3 consists of 15 residues. V lost 1 base and J 0 bases, leaving 9 bases between the germline ends. Germline V lookup: CDR1 KGHSY, CDR2 FQNENV. DNA of the CDR3: TGTGCCAGCAGCCAATTCGGCGGAATGAACACTGAAGCTTTCTTT. Translated: CASSQFGGMNTEAFF. Based on the CDR3 plus reference TRBV16 and TRBJ1-1, the full variable domain is GEEVAQTPKHLVRGEGQKAKLYCAPIKGHSYVFWYQQVLKNEFKFLISFQNENVFDETGMPKERFSAKCLPNSPCSLEIQATKLEDSAVYFCASSQFGGMNTEAFFGQGTRLTVV.

The chain has TRBV5-1 and TRBJ1-2, with D uncertain. The V gene lost 0 bases and the J gene lost 4 bases, with 7 bases spanning the gap. Germline CDR1 SGHRS, CDR2 YFSETQ. The CDR3 is 13 residues long. The CDR3 sequence is CASSLDTSYGYTF. CDR3 bases: TGCGCCAGCAGCTTGGACACGTCCTATGGCTACACCTTC.

The chain combines TRBV4-3 with TRBJ2-5; D not resolved. Per germline, CDR1 LGHNA and CDR2 YSLEER. The CDR3 has 15 amino acids. V was trimmed by 0 bases and J by 4 bases, leaving 12 bases between them. CDR3 protein: CASSQDTGGRETQYF. Written as DNA, the CDR3 is TGCGCCAGCAGCCAAGATACGGGTGGAAGAGAGACCCAGTACTTC.

This rearrangement joins TRBV5-4 to TRBJ1-2, with D unresolved. The CDR3 runs to 12 residues. Per germline, CDR1 SGHNT and CDR2 YYREEE (reference sequence). Trimming cost V 5 bases and J 8 bases, with 13 bases left between them. Here the CDR3 reads CASSYRGEGYTF. The CDR3 bases are TGTGCCAGCAGTTACCGCGGGGAAGGCTACACCTTC.

V usage is TRBV7-9 and J usage is TRBJ2-5; tentative D call: TRBD2 (7 bases). The V gene's germline CDR1 is SEHNR and CDR2 FQNEAQ (reference sequence). The length of the CDR3 is 12 residues. V was cut by 11 bases and J by 4 bases, with 14 bases left in between. The CDR3 DNA sequence: TGTGCCTCCCGGGGAGGGGGAGAGACCCAGTACTTC. It specifies CASRGGGETQYF.

As regards this clone: This sample includes further DNA sequences coding for the same CDR3. This chain links TRBV5-1 with TRBJ2-5, with a possible D match to TRBD1 (5 bases). The V and J ends lost 1 base and 5 bases respectively, with 9 bases between them. There are 13 residues in the CDR3. Germline V gene lookup returns CDR1 SGHRS and CDR2 YFSETQ. The CDR3 region is CASSLQGSETQYF. The DNA of the CDR3 is TGCGCCAGCAGCTTGCAGGGTTCCGAGACCCAGTACTTC. Variable domain in full (rest from reference TRBV5-1 and TRBJ2-5): KAGVTQTPRYLIKTRGQQVTLSCSPISGHRSVSWYQQTPGQGLQFLFEYFSETQRNKGNFPGRFSGRQFSNSRSEMNVSTLELGDSALYLCASSLQGSETQYFGPGTRLLVL.

This rearrangement joins TRBV10-3 to TRBJ2-3; 14 bases map to TRBD2. Germline V gene sequence: CDR1 ENHRY, CDR2 SYGVKD. There are 16 residues in the CDR3. The J segment lost 4 bases and the V segment lost 7 bases, leaving 7 bases of the junction unmatched. The CDR3 region is CAIKGTSGGSADTQYF. CDR3 nucleotides: TGTGCCATCAAGGGGACTAGCGGGGGATCGGCAGATACGCAGTATTTT.

The chain uses TRBV4-3 and TRBJ2-3; 11 positions match TRBD2. J gave up 0 bases and V 4 bases, and 0 bases lay outside the gene matches. Germline V gene lookup returns CDR1 LGHNA and CDR2 YSLEER. The CDR3 totals 15 residues. The CDR3 spells CASSRLAGSTDTQYF. The CDR3 nucleotides are TGCGCCAGCAGCCGACTAGCGGGGAGCACAGATACGCAGTATTTT.

The chain combines TRBV19 with TRBJ2-3; D is perhaps TRBD1 (7 bases). CDR1 and CDR2 from the germline V gene are LNHDA and SQIVND (reference sequence). V was cut by 5 bases and J by 0 bases, with 12 bases left in between. This CDR3 spans 15 amino acids. As DNA, the CDR3 is TGTGCCAGTAGTCAGGGGGGCCAGAGCACAGATACGCAGTATTTT. It translates to CASSQGGQSTDTQYF.

J is TRBJ1-5 and V is TRBV2; TRBD1 is a possible D gene (5 bases). With 1 base removed from V and 9 bases from J, the gap between germline ends came to 13 bases. Germline CDR1 and CDR2: SNHLY and FYNNEI. The CDR3 is 14 amino acids. CDR3 sequence reads: CASSEGGPGGPQHF. The CDR3 bases are TGTGCCAGCAGTGAAGGGGGTCCGGGGGGGCCCCAGCATTTT.

The chain couples TRBV7-7 to TRBJ1-5; TRBD1 matches 9 bases. Germline CDR1 is SSHAT and CDR2 is FNYEAQ (reference sequence). The ends lost 7 bases at V and 4 bases at J; junction bases unmatched: 8. The CDR3 contains 15 residues. CDR3 protein: CASKRDREDNQPQHF. CDR3 DNA: TGTGCCAGCAAAAGGGACAGGGAAGATAATCAGCCCCAGCATTTT.

The chain uses TRBV6-1 and TRBJ1-1; 7 positions agree with TRBD1. The germline V gene encodes CDR1 MNHNS and CDR2 SASEGT. After removal of 6 bases from V and 0 bases from J, the junction contained 7 bases not matched to a gene. The CDR3 covers 15 residues. The DNA of the CDR3 is TGTGCCAGCAGAGCAGGGGGGCCTTTGAACACTGAAGCTTTCTTT. This codes for CASRAGGPLNTEAFF.

This clone was detected a few times. This chain uses TRBV5-1 with TRBJ1-1; 8 bases match TRBD1. There are 16 residues in the CDR3. The germline V gene encodes CDR1 SGHRS and CDR2 YFSETQ. Losses at the gene ends were 0 bases for V and 0 bases for J; bases not matched to a gene: 4. The CDR3 protein is CASSLGQGRVNTEAFF. CDR3 DNA: TGCGCCAGCAGCTTGGGACAGGGGAGGGTGAACACTGAAGCTTTCTTT.

CDR3 coding DNA: TGTGCCAGCAGCTTGTTCCCGGGACAGGGCATTACTAACTATGGCTACACCTTC. This translates into CASSLFPGQGITNYGYTF. The chain has TRBV5-5 and TRBJ1-2, with 9 bases aligning to TRBD1. V dropped 1 base and J dropped 0; count of bases not matched to a gene: 10. CDR1 SGHKS and CDR2 YYEKEE come from the germline V gene (reference sequence). The CDR3 runs to 18 residues.

This rearrangement joins TRBV19 to TRBJ1-4; tentatively, D is TRBD1 (5 bases). The CDR3 sequence is 12 residues long. V gave up 9 bases and J gave up 7 bases, with 12 bases separating them. Per germline, CDR1 LNHDA and CDR2 SQIVND (reference sequence). Here the CDR3 DNA reads TGTGCCAGCAGGGCTTTTGGTGAAAAACTGTTTTTT. Its translation is CASRAFGEKLFF.

The chain employs TRBV5-1 and TRBJ2-1; D remains ambiguous. The CDR3 sequence is 16 residues long. The V end was cut by 0 bases, the J end by 5 bases, with 15 bases between. Germline V gives CDR1 SGHRS, CDR2 YFSETQ. The chain's CDR3 is CASSLASRFPDNEQFF. The DNA for the CDR3 is TGCGCCAGCAGCTTGGCCTCGAGGTTCCCCGACAATGAGCAGTTCTTC.

This clone was seen just once. The rearrangement uses TRBV20-1 and TRBJ1-2, with D unresolved. V dropped 5 bases and J dropped 4 bases, with 8 bases sitting between them. The germline CDR1 and CDR2 sequences are DFQATT and SNEGSKA (reference sequence). CDR3 length: 11 residues. The CDR3 nucleotides read TGCAGTGCTTGGTCAGGCTATGGCTACACCTTC. This gives the protein CSAWSGYGYTF.

The chain couples TRBV7-8 to TRBJ1-6, with TRBD1 as a possible D gene (6 bases). Trimming shortened V by 1 base and J by 7 bases, and 17 bases separated the two germline ends. The germline V gene encodes CDR1 SGHVS and CDR2 FQNEAQ. This CDR3 has 17 residues. CDR3 sequence: CASSLDGGAQPNSPLHF. The DNA of the CDR3 is TGTGCCAGCAGCTTAGATGGGGGGGCGCAGCCCAATTCACCCCTCCACTTT.

The chain employs TRBV30 and TRBJ1-6, with unresolved D. Trimming removed 0 bases from V and 8 bases from J, with 11 bases in between. CDR1 is GTSNPN and CDR2 is SVGIG in the germline V gene (reference sequence). This CDR3 spans 14 amino acids. In nucleotides, the CDR3 is TGTGCCTGGAGTGTACTGGACTTCGATTCACCCCTCCACTTT. Translating gives CAWSVLDFDSPLHF.

This chain uses TRBV6-6 with TRBJ1-6, with 7 bases aligning to TRBD1. Germline V gene data show CDR1 as MNHNY and CDR2 as SVGAGI (reference sequence). This CDR3 is 15 amino acids long. V dropped 4 bases and J dropped 9; count of bases not matched to a gene: 9. The CDR3 DNA is TGTGCCAGCAGTTTCCAAAGGACAGGCTTTTCACCCCTCCACTTT. This sequence encodes CASSFQRTGFSPLHF.